The rows below give T cell receptor beta chains drawn from one sample of a study of T cells expressing NK-cell markers. TCRdb processed the 5' RACE reads again and assigns one entry to each CDR3 protein, with no DNA. Found here are approximately 150,000 distinct CDR3 sequences; the top ten clones hold approximately 12%. Specimen: blood T cells: a sorted CD56 or NKG2C T cell subset, CD4+ or CD8+ T cells, or bulk PBMC T cells (not recorded which). The receptor source for this set is a young man in good health. CDR3s include the opening cysteine and the closing phenylalanine or tryptophan.

J gene: TRBJ2-7; V gene: TRBV5-5; CDR3 protein: CASSRLDRGHEQYF
J gene: TRBJ2-1; V gene: TRBV28; CDR3 protein: CASSAPRASGRNEQFF
J gene: TRBJ1-1; V gene: TRBV27; CDR3 protein: CASRPDRVNTEAFF
J gene: TRBJ2-1; V gene: TRBV19; CDR3 protein: CASSIDQGLAGYRLNEQFF
J gene: TRBJ2-7; V gene: TRBV6-1; CDR3 protein: CASKASGTGEQYF
J gene: TRBJ2-1; V gene: TRBV24-1; CDR3 protein: CATSDLLAGENEQFF
J gene: TRBJ1-4; V gene: TRBV12-3/TRBV12-4; CDR3 protein: CASSPIEGSNEKLFF
J gene: TRBJ2-7; V gene: TRBV4-3; CDR3 protein: CASSQDLVHRGAYEQYF
J gene: TRBJ2-2; V gene: TRBV24-1; CDR3 protein: CAIDSGRADTGELFF
J gene: TRBJ2-3; V gene: TRBV24-1; CDR3 protein: CATSDLTGPSTDTQYF
J gene: TRBJ1-5; V gene: TRBV19; CDR3 protein: CASSIAGDQPQHF
J gene: TRBJ1-3; V gene: TRBV4-2; CDR3 protein: CASSQGTSDRAGNTIYF
J gene: TRBJ2-1; V gene: TRBV3-1; CDR3 protein: CASSHEGFREQFF
J gene: TRBJ2-1; V gene: TRBV7-9; CDR3 protein: CASSSAGWAGEQFF
J gene: TRBJ2-3; V gene: TRBV6-1; CDR3 protein: CASITGRTDTQYF
J gene: TRBJ1-5; V gene: TRBV19; CDR3 protein: CASSPVFLGDQPQHF
J gene: TRBJ1-5; V gene: TRBV7-6; CDR3 protein: CASSLVPGIISNQPQHF
J gene: TRBJ2-5; V gene: TRBV6-5; CDR3 protein: CASSYWEGAGETQYF